This passage covers 9 T cell receptor beta chains from one sample sequenced in a study of cytomegalovirus exposure and HLA in healthy donors. The PCR used 60 Vbeta and 13 Jbeta primers. Sequenced by immunoSEQ multiplex PCR; TCRdb stores in-frame clones only, minus some. The profile shows roughly 160,000 clones, 80% of them singletons. Sequencing used PBMCs. These receptor sequences come from a man aged 25 to 40 in good health and CMV-seronegative.

The chain couples TRBV30 to TRBJ1-2; TRBD1 aligns across 8 bases. Per the germline V gene, CDR1 is GTSNPN and CDR2 is SVGIG (reference sequence). This CDR3 comprises 12 residues. The V segment lost 5 bases and the J segment 2 bases; nucleotides outside the gene matches: 1. The CDR3 DNA sequence: TGTGCCTGGCGGACAGGGAACTATGGCTACACCTTC. Its translation is CAWRTGNYGYTF. The whole variable domain, filled in from reference TRBV30 and TRBJ1-2, reads SQTIHQWPATLVQPVGSPLSLECTVEGTSNPNLYWYRQAAGRGLQLLFYSVGIGQISSEVPQNLSASRPQDRQFILSSKKLLLSDSGFYLCAWRTGNYGYTFGSGTRLTVV.

The gene calls are TRBV28 and TRBJ2-5; D gene ambiguous. V dropped 7 bases and J dropped 5 bases, with 8 bases sitting between them. Germline V gene lookup returns CDR1 MDHEN and CDR2 SYDVKM. The CDR3 runs to 11 residues. CDR3 DNA sequence: TGTGCCAGCACCAAAGCGGAGACCCAGTACTTC. Its protein product is CASTKAETQYF.

The chain combines TRBV5-1 with TRBJ1-1; D remains unclear. Between the trimmed V and J ends, which lost 7 bases and 3 bases, there was a span of 13 bases. The V gene's germline CDR1 is SGHRS and CDR2 YFSETQ. The CDR3 is 13 residues long. CDR3 nucleotides: TGCGCCAGCGGAGCGGGCGGGGACACTGAAGCTTTCTTT. Protein product: CASGAGGDTEAFF.

The chain joins TRBV27 to TRBJ1-5, with D possibly TRBD1 on 6 matching bases. The CDR3 is 15 amino acids. Germline lookup yields CDR1 MNHEY and CDR2 SMNVEV (reference sequence). V was pared by 3 bases and J by 7 bases, with 16 bases between. This CDR3 is CASSFGGAKGQPQHF. The CDR3 DNA is TGTGCCAGCAGTTTTGGGGGGGCCAAGGGACAGCCCCAGCATTTT.

This clone has only one observation. The chain joins TRBV10-1 to TRBJ2-1, with 8 nucleotides matching TRBD2. The CDR3 contains 15 residues. J lost 8 bases, V lost 2 bases, and 8 bases had no gene match. Germline-derived CDR1 and CDR2 are WNHNN and SYGVQD (reference sequence). CDR3 in amino acids: CASSEPGGTADEQFF. The DNA of the CDR3 is TGCGCCAGCAGTGAGCCGGGAGGGACTGCCGATGAGCAGTTCTTC.

The chain links TRBV6-5 to TRBJ1-3; D is undetermined. Germline V lookup: CDR1 MNHEY, CDR2 SVGAGI. The CDR3 runs to 14 residues. V was clipped by 2 bases and J by 0 bases, with 5 bases between them. CDR3 in DNA: TGTGCCAGCAGTTACGGGCCCTCTGGAAACACCATATATTTT. Translating it yields CASSYGPSGNTIYF.

About this clone itself: Relative to the germline gene, one junction end is altered; a read error may explain this. The chain couples TRBV18 to TRBJ1-6; 9 bases map to TRBD1. The germline V gene encodes CDR1 KGHSH and CDR2 LQKENI. The CDR3 has 14 residues. For the CDR3, the DNA is TGTGCCAGCACACCGGGACAGGGTTATTCACCCCTCCACTTT. This codes for CASTPGQGYSPLHF. Drawing the rest from reference TRBV18 and TRBJ1-6, the complete variable domain is NAGVMQNPRHLVRRRGQEARLRCSPMKGHSHVYWYRQLPEEGLKFMVYLQKENIIDESGMPKERFSAEFPKEGPSILRIQQVVRGDSAAYFCASTPGQGYSPLHFGNGTRLTVT.

This CDR3 is CAWSVSGGEQPQHF. The CDR3 DNA follows: TGTGCCTGGAGTGTGTCAGGGGGCGAGCAGCCCCAGCATTTT. The chain uses TRBV30 and TRBJ1-5; 8 bases line up with TRBD1. This CDR3 has 14 residues. V dropped 0 bases and J dropped 7; count of bases not matched to a gene: 5. CDR1 is GTSNPN and CDR2 is SVGIG in the germline V gene (reference sequence).

The J gene is TRBJ2-3, the V gene TRBV5-1; 7 positions agree with TRBD2. Germline loops: CDR1 SGHRS, CDR2 YFSETQ. The J segment lost 0 bases and the V segment lost 4 bases, leaving 8 bases of the junction unmatched. The CDR3 is 16 residues long. CDR3 DNA: TGCGCCAGCAGCGGGGGGGACGGCCGTAGCACAGATACGCAGTATTTT. It codes for CASSGGDGRSTDTQYF.